This paragraph reports one TCR beta chain. Its antigen is unidentified. TCRdb re-called the RT-PCR reads with MiXCR, one entry per CDR3 protein. The repertoire holds 450,000 to 500,000 distinct CDR3 sequences, with 9.5% to 13% as singletons. This entry belongs to a study of response to subunit inactivated influenza vaccine. Points from the study as a whole: It was suggested by the authors that few new T cells are recruited by each seasonal influenza vaccination.

Germline V CDR1 and CDR2: LGHNA, YSLEER. The CDR3 totals 16 residues. With 0 bases clipped from V and 7 bases from J, the junction kept 10 bases outside the gene matches. This chain uses TRBV4-3 with TRBJ2-7, with 9 bases that match TRBD2. Sequencing was performed on PBMCs from blood, taken more than 35 days after vaccination. This TCR came from a middle-aged man who received an inactivated influenza vaccine. CDR3 in amino acids: CASSQDRLAERGEQYF. CDR3 DNA: TGCGCCAGCAGCCAAGATAGACTAGCGGAGAGGGGTGAGCAGTACTTC.